Listed below are T cell receptor beta chains from one sample, sequenced in a study of early T cells in non-severe SARS-CoV-2 infection. TCRdb re-analysed the 5' RACE reads in MiXCR, keeping a single row per CDR3 protein. This table has about 48,000 distinct CDR3 sequences, around 10% appearing once. The material sequenced was whole blood. The receptors derive from an adult who was a healthcare worker with PCR-confirmed SARS-CoV-2 infection or an uninfected control (not recorded which). The CDR3 runs from the conserved cysteine through the conserved F or W. Fields, in order: D gene, CDR3 length, clone size, J gene, V gene, CDR3 protein, CDR3 DNA. A D gene is named only where the DNA matches it firmly. The size field is filled for only some rows; it gives once, few, many or a size class.

d_gene: TRBD2
len: 17
abundance: few
j_gene: TRBJ2-5
v_gene: TRBV28
CDR3aa: CASSLERIAGGGETQYF
CDR3nt: TGTGCCAGCAGTTTAGAGAGGATAGCGGGAGGAGGAGAGACCCAGTACTTC

d_gene: TRBD1
len: 13
abundance: NA
j_gene: TRBJ2-3
v_gene: TRBV2
CDR3aa: CASRDRGTDTQYF
CDR3nt: TGTGCCAGCAGGGACAGGGGCACAGATACGCAGTATTTT

d_gene: NA
len: 14
abundance: few
j_gene: TRBJ2-3
v_gene: TRBV10-3
CDR3aa: CAISKELDTDTQYF
CDR3nt: TGTGCCATCAGTAAGGAGTTAGACACAGATACGCAGTATTTT

d_gene: NA
len: 15
abundance: few
j_gene: TRBJ2-2
v_gene: TRBV5-4
CDR3aa: CASSLGTPASGELFF
CDR3nt: TGTGCCAGCAGCTTGGGGACTCCGGCGTCGGGGGAGCTGTTTTTT

d_gene: TRBD1
len: 16
abundance: NA
j_gene: TRBJ2-7
v_gene: TRBV18
CDR3aa: CASSPTAGTGIYEQYF
CDR3nt: TGTGCCAGCTCACCCACTGCAGGGACAGGGATCTACGAGCAGTACTTC

d_gene: TRBD2
len: 14
abundance: NA
j_gene: TRBJ2-5
v_gene: TRBV6-5
CDR3aa: CASRRLAGEETQYF
CDR3nt: TGTGCCAGCAGAAGACTAGCGGGAGAAGAGACCCAGTACTTC

d_gene: TRBD1
len: 11
abundance: few
j_gene: TRBJ1-1
v_gene: TRBV30
CDR3aa: CAWAGQTEAFF
CDR3nt: TGTGCCTGGGCGGGACAGACCGAAGCTTTCTTT

d_gene: NA
len: 14
abundance: few
j_gene: TRBJ2-5
v_gene: TRBV2
CDR3aa: CASNEAGIRETQYF
CDR3nt: TGTGCCAGCAACGAAGCAGGGATCCGAGAGACCCAGTACTTC

d_gene: TRBD2
len: 15
abundance: many
j_gene: TRBJ2-1
v_gene: TRBV7-9
CDR3aa: CASSFLAGGPNEQFF
CDR3nt: TGTGCCAGCAGCTTCTTAGCGGGTGGACCAAATGAGCAGTTCTTC

d_gene: NA
len: 14
abundance: NA
j_gene: TRBJ1-2
v_gene: TRBV6-1
CDR3aa: CASSVPTGNYGYTF
CDR3nt: TGTGCCAGCAGTGTACCGACAGGCAACTATGGCTACACCTTC

d_gene: NA
len: 15
abundance: many
j_gene: TRBJ1-5
v_gene: TRBV28
CDR3aa: CASSLDTDSNQPQHF
CDR3nt: TGTGCCAGCAGTTTAGACACCGATAGCAATCAGCCCCAGCATTTT

d_gene: NA
len: 10
abundance: NA
j_gene: TRBJ2-3
v_gene: TRBV2
CDR3aa: CASDTDTQYF
CDR3nt: TGTGCCAGTGACACAGATACGCAGTATTTT

d_gene: TRBD2
len: 16
abundance: NA
j_gene: TRBJ2-2
v_gene: TRBV4-1
CDR3aa: CASSQEELAGGRELFF
CDR3nt: TGCGCCAGCAGCCAAGAAGAACTAGCGGGAGGCAGGGAGCTGTTTTTT

d_gene: NA
len: 13
abundance: many
j_gene: TRBJ1-5
v_gene: TRBV30
CDR3aa: CAWRKTLGQPQHF
CDR3nt: TGTGCCTGGAGAAAAACATTGGGCCAGCCCCAGCATTTT

d_gene: TRBD1
len: 19
abundance: NA
j_gene: TRBJ2-4
v_gene: TRBV29-1
CDR3aa: CSVEDPGQDHGLAKNIQYF
CDR3nt: TGCAGCGTTGAAGATCCGGGACAGGATCATGGTTTAGCCAAAAACATTCAGTACTTC

d_gene: TRBD2
len: 14
abundance: many
j_gene: TRBJ2-7
v_gene: TRBV20-1
CDR3aa: CSATAPSGSHEQYF
CDR3nt: TGCAGTGCTACCGCCCCTAGCGGGAGTCACGAGCAGTACTTC

d_gene: TRBD2
len: 15
abundance: NA
j_gene: TRBJ2-5
v_gene: TRBV4-2
CDR3aa: CASSQEDGAGKTQYF
CDR3nt: TGTGCCAGCAGCCAGGAGGACGGAGCGGGAAAGACCCAGTACTTC

d_gene: TRBD2
len: 14
abundance: few
j_gene: TRBJ2-7
v_gene: TRBV6-6
CDR3aa: CASSFGTSSYEQYF
CDR3nt: TGTGCCAGCAGTTTCGGGACTAGCAGCTACGAGCAGTACTTC

d_gene: TRBD2
len: 18
abundance: many
j_gene: TRBJ2-1
v_gene: TRBV14
CDR3aa: CASSQDRVAGGIYNEQFF
CDR3nt: TGTGCCAGCAGCCAAGATCGAGTAGCGGGAGGAATCTACAATGAGCAGTTCTTC

d_gene: TRBD1
len: 15
abundance: many
j_gene: TRBJ2-6
v_gene: TRBV2
CDR3aa: CAILQGAAGANVLTF
CDR3nt: TGTGCCATCCTACAGGGGGCAGCTGGGGCCAACGTCCTGACTTTC

d_gene: NA
len: 16
abundance: many
j_gene: TRBJ2-7
v_gene: TRBV6-5
CDR3aa: CASSWGQSAWSYEQYF
CDR3nt: TGTGCCAGCAGTTGGGGTCAATCCGCATGGAGCTACGAGCAGTACTTC

d_gene: NA
len: 18
abundance: NA
j_gene: TRBJ2-6
v_gene: TRBV4-1
CDR3aa: CASSQPGRVNSGANVLTF
CDR3nt: TGCGCCAGCAGCCAGCCCGGACGGGTAAACTCTGGGGCCAACGTCCTGACTTTC

d_gene: TRBD2
len: 15
abundance: many
j_gene: TRBJ2-5
v_gene: TRBV29-1
CDR3aa: CSSSGASGPQETQYF
CDR3nt: TGCAGCTCCAGCGGGGCTAGCGGGCCACAAGAGACCCAGTACTTC

d_gene: TRBD2
len: 16
abundance: NA
j_gene: TRBJ2-1
v_gene: TRBV19
CDR3aa: CASSITSGWSYNEQFF
CDR3nt: TGTGCCAGTAGTATAACTAGCGGATGGTCCTACAATGAGCAGTTCTTC

d_gene: NA
len: 14
abundance: many
j_gene: TRBJ1-1
v_gene: TRBV3-1
CDR3aa: CASSHPGWSTEAFF
CDR3nt: TGTGCCAGCAGCCATCCTGGATGGAGCACTGAAGCTTTCTTT

d_gene: TRBD2
len: 14
abundance: NA
j_gene: TRBJ2-1
v_gene: TRBV12-3/TRBV12-4
CDR3aa: CASSWTSGYNEQFF
CDR3nt: TGTGCCAGCAGTTGGACTAGCGGCTACAATGAGCAGTTCTTC

d_gene: NA
len: 12
abundance: NA
j_gene: TRBJ1-1
v_gene: TRBV11-2
CDR3aa: CASSFLTTEAFF
CDR3nt: TGTGCCAGCAGCTTTTTAACCACTGAAGCTTTCTTT

d_gene: NA
len: 14
abundance: few
j_gene: TRBJ1-2
v_gene: TRBV25-1
CDR3aa: CASSFQGLNYGYTF
CDR3nt: TGTGCCAGCAGTTTCCAGGGACTTAACTATGGCTACACCTTC

d_gene: NA
len: 14
abundance: NA
j_gene: TRBJ1-1
v_gene: TRBV12-3/TRBV12-4
CDR3aa: CASSLRRGDTEAFF
CDR3nt: TGTGCCAGCAGTTTAAGGCGAGGGGACACTGAAGCTTTCTTT

d_gene: NA
len: 12
abundance: many
j_gene: TRBJ1-5
v_gene: TRBV12-3/TRBV12-4
CDR3aa: CASSPLDQPQHF
CDR3nt: TGTGCCAGCAGTCCTCTAGATCAGCCCCAGCATTTT

d_gene: TRBD2
len: 14
abundance: many
j_gene: TRBJ2-3
v_gene: TRBV5-4
CDR3aa: CASSYSGEADTQYF
CDR3nt: TGTGCCAGCAGCTATAGCGGGGAGGCAGATACGCAGTATTTT

d_gene: TRBD2
len: 16
abundance: many
j_gene: TRBJ2-1
v_gene: TRBV4-2
CDR3aa: CASSPASSGSSHEQFF
CDR3nt: TGTGCCAGCAGCCCCGCCTCTAGCGGGAGTAGCCATGAGCAGTTCTTC

d_gene: NA
len: 12
abundance: many
j_gene: TRBJ1-4
v_gene: TRBV2
CDR3aa: CASSRTDEKLFF
CDR3nt: TGTGCCAGCAGTCGGACAGATGAAAAACTGTTTTTT

d_gene: TRBD2
len: 12
abundance: few
j_gene: TRBJ2-1
v_gene: TRBV2
CDR3aa: CASSDGTKEQFF
CDR3nt: TGTGCCAGCAGTGATGGGACTAAGGAGCAGTTCTTC

d_gene: TRBD2
len: 16
abundance: few
j_gene: TRBJ2-2
v_gene: TRBV7-6
CDR3aa: CASSPVAGGLTGELFF
CDR3nt: TGTGCCAGCAGCCCAGTAGCGGGAGGTTTGACCGGGGAGCTGTTTTTT

d_gene: TRBD1
len: 16
abundance: many
j_gene: TRBJ2-2
v_gene: TRBV7-9
CDR3aa: CASSFGTGFFTGELFF
CDR3nt: TGTGCCAGCAGCTTTGGGACAGGGTTTTTCACCGGGGAGCTGTTTTTT

d_gene: TRBD1
len: 12
abundance: many
j_gene: TRBJ1-1
v_gene: TRBV29-1
CDR3aa: CSATDRGTEAFF
CDR3nt: TGCAGCGCTACGGACAGGGGCACTGAAGCTTTCTTT

d_gene: TRBD2
len: 17
abundance: many
j_gene: TRBJ2-7
v_gene: TRBV3-1
CDR3aa: CASSQDPGTSLSYEQYF
CDR3nt: TGTGCCAGCAGCCAGGATCCCGGGACTAGTCTTTCCTACGAGCAGTACTTC

d_gene: NA
len: 17
abundance: NA
j_gene: TRBJ2-7
v_gene: TRBV6-1
CDR3aa: CASSPEPTGHPTYEQYF
CDR3nt: TGTGCCAGCAGCCCCGAACCGACAGGCCACCCTACCTACGAGCAGTACTTC

d_gene: NA
len: 13
abundance: many
j_gene: TRBJ1-4
v_gene: TRBV7-9
CDR3aa: CASSSGLDEKLFF
CDR3nt: TGTGCCAGCAGCTCCGGGTTAGATGAAAAACTGTTTTTT

d_gene: NA
len: 15
abundance: NA
j_gene: TRBJ1-4
v_gene: TRBV7-9
CDR3aa: CASTRLGGGREKLFF
CDR3nt: TGTGCCAGCACCCGACTAGGCGGGGGCCGGGAAAAACTGTTTTTT

d_gene: NA
len: 15
abundance: NA
j_gene: TRBJ2-3
v_gene: TRBV4-2
CDR3aa: CASSQDYPSTDTQYF
CDR3nt: TGTGCCAGCAGCCAAGACTACCCCAGCACAGATACGCAGTATTTT

d_gene: TRBD1
len: 16
abundance: many
j_gene: TRBJ1-1
v_gene: TRBV6-5
CDR3aa: CASSATGEYTYTEAFF
CDR3nt: TGTGCCAGCAGCGCGACAGGGGAGTATACGTACACTGAAGCTTTCTTT

d_gene: NA
len: 16
abundance: NA
j_gene: TRBJ2-2
v_gene: TRBV28
CDR3aa: CASSPPQGVVTGELFF
CDR3nt: TGTGCCAGCAGCCCCCCACAGGGTGTTGTCACCGGGGAGCTGTTTTTT

d_gene: TRBD2
len: 14
abundance: few
j_gene: TRBJ2-7
v_gene: TRBV2
CDR3aa: CASSTKGLAGARHF
CDR3nt: TGTGCCAGCAGTACGAAGGGACTAGCGGGAGCGAGGCACTTC

d_gene: NA
len: 11
abundance: NA
j_gene: TRBJ1-3
v_gene: TRBV27
CDR3aa: CASIAENTIYF
CDR3nt: TGTGCCAGCATAGCTGAAAACACCATATATTTT

d_gene: TRBD2
len: 17
abundance: few
j_gene: TRBJ2-2
v_gene: TRBV7-7
CDR3aa: CASSQRTAGPNTGELFF
CDR3nt: TGTGCCAGCAGCCAGAGAACAGCGGGACCGAACACCGGGGAGCTGTTTTTT

d_gene: NA
len: 15
abundance: NA
j_gene: TRBJ2-3
v_gene: TRBV7-8
CDR3aa: CASSSRQVPADTQYF
CDR3nt: TGTGCCAGCAGCAGCAGACAGGTTCCCGCAGATACGCAGTATTTT

d_gene: NA
len: 14
abundance: NA
j_gene: TRBJ2-2
v_gene: TRBV9
CDR3aa: CASSVGGLTGELFF
CDR3nt: TGTGCCAGCAGCGTAGGGGGACTCACCGGGGAGCTGTTTTTT

d_gene: NA
len: 15
abundance: few
j_gene: TRBJ2-1
v_gene: TRBV7-9
CDR3aa: CASSPTASSYNEQFF
CDR3nt: TGTGCCAGCAGCCCGACAGCGAGCTCCTACAATGAGCAGTTCTTC

d_gene: TRBD2
len: 15
abundance: few
j_gene: TRBJ2-1
v_gene: TRBV12-3/TRBV12-4
CDR3aa: CASSLNAGGTNEQFF
CDR3nt: TGTGCCAGCAGTTTGAACGCGGGAGGAACCAATGAGCAGTTCTTC

d_gene: TRBD1
len: 14
abundance: many
j_gene: TRBJ1-2
v_gene: TRBV9
CDR3aa: CASSSRGRVSGYTF
CDR3nt: TGTGCCAGCAGCTCAAGGGGGCGAGTATCTGGCTACACCTTC